Below are 3 T cell receptor beta chains sequenced from a single sample in a study of T cells in Graves' hyperthyroidism and ophthalmopathy. Authors of the study amplified TCR beta CDR3 regions from RNA transcripts. During a first-round RT-PCR of the TCR CDR3, the HTBI primer set was used. TCRdb passed the multiplex PCR reads through MiXCR, listing each CDR3 protein once. The sample consists of 500,000 to 800,000 distinct CDR3 sequences, around 13% of them appearing once. The sample consisted of blood. All receptors derive from a woman in her fifties or sixties with Graves' ophthalmopathy.

This clonotype occurred many times. This chain links TRBV11-2 with TRBJ2-3; a weak D match, TRBD2 (7 bases). V gave up 3 bases and J gave up 0 bases, with 13 bases separating them. The CDR3 has 16 residues. Germline V gene lookup returns CDR1 SGHAT and CDR2 FQNNGV. The CDR3 DNA reads as TGTGCCAGCAGCTTTAGGGGGAGGGCTAGCACAGATACGCAGTATTTT. It specifies CASSFRGRASTDTQYF.

V and J are TRBV7-3 and TRBJ2-7; 7 nucleotides align to TRBD2. The germline gives CDR1 SGHTA, CDR2 FQGTGA. The CDR3 spans 16 residues. The V segment lost 0 bases and the J segment 5 bases; nucleotides outside the gene matches: 10. Written as DNA, the CDR3 is TGTGCCAGCAGCTTAACGGTAGGCGGGAGCGCGGACGAGCAGTACTTC. It is translated as CASSLTVGGSADEQYF.

V is TRBV3-1 and J is TRBJ2-3, with D tentatively TRBD2 (6 bases). Germline CDR1 reads LGHDT; CDR2 reads YNNKEL (reference sequence). V was pared by 2 bases and J by 2 bases, with 8 bases between. The CDR3 is made up of 14 amino acids. CDR3 residues: CASSQPGLTDTQYF. The CDR3 DNA sequence: TGTGCCAGCAGCCAACCGGGACTCACAGATACGCAGTATTTT.